This paragraph reports one T cell receptor (beta chain). Its matching antigen is unknown. The data derive from a study of cytomegalovirus exposure and HLA in healthy donors. In the study overall: As an earlier analysis found, about 190 million T cells yielded 95 million to 130 million unique TCR beta sequences.

Study outcomes and limitations: In vitro work confirmed that a few CMV-associated chains recognize CMV antigens. In a later analysis, TCR beta V- and J-gene trimming showed a link to a missense DCLRE1C variant.

The CDR3 runs 11 residues. With 2 bases removed from V and 7 bases from J, the gap between germline ends came to 5 bases. CDR1 LNHDA and CDR2 SQIVND come from the germline V gene (reference sequence). A multiplex PCR was run with 60 Vbeta primers and 13 Jbeta primers. The data were produced by immunoSEQ multiplex PCR, yet TCRdb's version contains in-frame clones alone and is incomplete. The sample lists 130,000 to 150,000 clones; about 64% were seen once. Healthy bone marrow donors made up the donor group. The source is a man aged 55 to 70 in good health and CMV-seronegative. The chain employs TRBV19 and TRBJ1-2; D not certain. The specimen was PBMCs. CDR3 amino acids: CASSINGGYTF. The CDR3, as DNA: TGTGCCAGTAGTATAAACGGTGGCTACACCTTC.